The 31 T cell receptor beta chains given below trace back to one sample, sequenced in a study of vaccination and CD4 T cells after COVID-19. These TCRs are of unknown antigen specificity. The Oncomine TCR Beta short-read assay sequenced DNA from cultured CD4+ T cells. TCRdb recomputed calls from the PCR reads with MiXCR, one row per CDR3 protein. This table has approximately 7,000 distinct CDR3 sequences, just under 40% appearing once. Sample treatment: approximately 11-day PBMC culture with coronavirus spike peptide pools or control peptides (ViraFEST assay). During the years 2011-2018, before the COVID-19 pandemic, the unexposed donor's CD4+ T cells were collected. The sample comprised CD4+ T cells from blood, cultured in vitro. All receptors come from a human donor in good health.

V usage is TRBV9 and J usage is TRBJ1-1, with D perhaps matching TRBD1 (5 bases). Germline values: CDR1 SGDLS, CDR2 YYNGEE. This CDR3 is built from 15 residues. The V end was cut by 2 bases, the J end by 4 bases, with 15 bases between. This CDR3 is CASSVSPGGITEAFF. The CDR3, as DNA: TGTGCCAGCAGCGTGAGCCCGGGGGGGATCACTGAAGCTTTCTTT.

This clonotype has a handful of counts. The chain uses TRBV7-3 and TRBJ2-1, with a weak D call TRBD2 (6 bases). The V end lost 5 bases, the J end lost 9 bases, and 17 bases lay between the germline ends. The CDR3 totals 14 residues. Germline V gene sequence: CDR1 SGHTA, CDR2 FQGTGA. DNA of the CDR3: TGTGCCAGCAGCGCACAGGTTCAGGAGGGTGAGCAGTTCTTC. Protein sequence: CASSAQVQEGEQFF. Drawing the rest from reference TRBV7-3 and TRBJ2-1, the complete variable domain is GAGVSQTPSNKVTEKGKYVELRCDPISGHTALYWYRQSLGQGPEFLIYFQGTGAADDSGLPNDRFFAVRPEGSVSTLKIQRTERGDSAVYLCASSAQVQEGEQFFGPGTRLTVL.

The chain is built from TRBV7-9 and TRBJ2-3; D perhaps matches TRBD2 (6 bases). Germline-derived CDR1 and CDR2 are SEHNR and FQNEAQ (reference sequence). Deletions cut 4 bases from V and 4 bases from J, with 9 bases between. CDR3 length: 13 amino acids. The CDR3 nucleotides are TGTGCCAGCAGCTGGCGGGGCGCAGATACGCAGTATTTT. This sequence encodes CASSWRGADTQYF.

This clonotype was seen a few times. The rearrangement uses TRBV20-1 and TRBJ1-2; D is unclear. The CDR3 extends over 12 amino acids. CDR1 and CDR2 from the germline V gene are DFQATT and SNEGSKA (reference sequence). V gave up 6 bases and J gave up 4 bases, with 12 bases separating them. CDR3 DNA sequence: TGCAGTGCCCAAACGACGGTCTATGGCTACACCTTC. It codes for CSAQTTVYGYTF.

The table lists this clonotype with a few counts. V is TRBV20-1 and J is TRBJ2-2, with D maybe TRBD2 (7 bases). In germline, CDR1 is DFQATT, CDR2 SNEGSKA (reference sequence). V lost 6 bases, J lost 4 bases, and 18 bases lay in between. This CDR3 has 15 amino acids. The CDR3 DNA reads as TGCAGTGCACCGACACCGAGGGGGGGCACCGGGGAGCTGTTTTTT. Its protein is CSAPTPRGGTGELFF.

In this sample, this clonotype turned up a few times. The chain couples TRBV7-9 to TRBJ1-2; the match to TRBD1 covers 12 bases. The CDR3 is 14 amino acids. Losses at the gene ends were 4 bases for V and 8 bases for J; bases not matched to a gene: 5. Germline CDR1 reads SEHNR; CDR2 reads FQNEAQ (reference sequence). The CDR3 loop is CASSSGQGARGYTF. DNA of the CDR3: TGTGCCAGCAGCTCGGGACAGGGGGCAAGGGGCTACACCTTC. The variable domain in full, with the rest retrieved from reference TRBV7-9 and TRBJ1-2, is DTGVSQNPRHKITKRGQNVTFRCDPISEHNRLYWYRQTLGQGPEFLTYFQNEAQLEKSRLLSDRFSAERPKGSFSTLEIQRTEQGDSAMYLCASSSGQGARGYTFGSGTRLTVV.

The J gene is TRBJ1-3, the V gene TRBV6-5, with D hard to call. There are 14 residues in the CDR3. The germline gives CDR1 MNHEY, CDR2 SVGAGI. V gave up 1 base and J gave up 8 bases, with 12 bases separating them. CDR3 nucleotide sequence: TGTGCCAGCAGTTACTGGGTTAGCGGGGACACCATATATTTT. It specifies CASSYWVSGDTIYF.

This clonotype was found a few times. The chain joins TRBV6-1 to TRBJ1-2, with D hard to call. The ends were cut back, 4 bases at V and 8 bases at J, with 8 bases in the middle. Looked up from germline, CDR1 is MNHNS and CDR2 is SASEGT. The CDR3 has 11 amino acids. The chain's CDR3 is CASSVLLGYTF. The CDR3 nucleotides read TGTGCCAGCAGTGTCTTATTAGGCTACACCTTC.

In DNA, the CDR3 is TGTGCCACCAGTGCCTCGGAGAGTACAGATACGCAGTATTTT. It encodes CATSASESTDTQYF. V and J are TRBV24-1 and TRBJ2-3, with unresolved D. The V and J ends lost 5 bases and 3 bases respectively, with 11 bases between them. Germline V gene sequence: CDR1 KGHDR, CDR2 SFDVKD. This CDR3 comprises 14 residues.

The chain combines TRBV20-1 with TRBJ2-1; D possibly corresponds to TRBD1 (6 bases). The V and J ends lost 5 bases and 3 bases respectively, with 14 bases between them. Looked up from germline, CDR1 is DFQATT and CDR2 is SNEGSKA (reference sequence). The CDR3 runs 14 residues. CDR3 region: CSASPTGLYNEQFF. The CDR3 DNA follows: TGCAGTGCTTCCCCGACAGGTCTCTACAATGAGCAGTTCTTC.

This chain connects TRBV19 to TRBJ1-6; no firm D call. CDR3 size: 13 residues. CDR1 LNHDA and CDR2 SQIVND come from the germline V gene (reference sequence). V gave up 7 bases and J gave up 6 bases, with 10 bases separating them. CDR3 amino acids: CASNGPFNSPLHF. CDR3 nucleotides: TGTGCCAGTAATGGACCGTTTAATTCACCCCTCCACTTT.

This clonotype was detected only a few times. The gene calls are TRBV6-1 and TRBJ1-2; 7 positions agree with TRBD1. Per the germline V gene, CDR1 is MNHNS and CDR2 is SASEGT. The CDR3 sequence is 14 residues long. The V gene end was trimmed by 5 bases and the J gene end by 3 bases; junction bases not matched to a gene: 6. CDR3 loop: CASSQTGTDYGYTF. The CDR3 bases are TGTGCCAGCAGTCAAACCGGGACAGACTATGGCTACACCTTC.

V and J are TRBV15 and TRBJ1-2; TRBD1 matches at 7 bases. CDR3 length: 14 residues. CDR1 LNHNV and CDR2 YYDKDF come from the germline V gene (reference sequence). After removal of 1 base from V and 7 bases from J, the junction contained 6 bases not matched to a gene. The chain's CDR3 is CATSRGQGDFGYTF. The DNA for the CDR3 is TGTGCCACCAGCAGAGGGCAGGGGGATTTTGGCTACACCTTC.

V and J are TRBV9 and TRBJ1-5, with D uncertain. The CDR3 totals 15 residues. V lost 0 bases and J 2 bases, leaving 9 bases between the germline ends. Germline CDR1 SGDLS, CDR2 YYNGEE. The CDR3 region is CASSVGTVGNQPQHF. The CDR3 nucleotides are TGTGCCAGCAGCGTAGGAACCGTGGGCAATCAGCCCCAGCATTTT.

The rearrangement joins TRBV19 to TRBJ2-6; no clear D gene. The V gene lost 4 bases and the J gene lost 0 bases, with 10 bases spanning the gap. CDR3 length equals 16 residues. The germline gives CDR1 LNHDA, CDR2 SQIVND (reference sequence). Here the CDR3 reads CASSNPRVSGANVLTF. As DNA, the CDR3 is TGTGCCAGTAGTAATCCCCGCGTCTCTGGGGCCAACGTCCTGACTTTC.

CDR3 bases: TGTGCCAGCAGCTCCGGGACTAGCGCCCTAATTTTCTTC. Its protein product is CASSSGTSALIFF. The chain recombines TRBV6-1 with TRBJ2-1; 10 nucleotides agree with TRBD2. The CDR3 totals 13 residues. V was clipped by 6 bases and J by 16 bases; unmatched bases: 12. Germline V gene lookup returns CDR1 MNHNS and CDR2 SASEGT.

This chain joins TRBV12-3 or TRBV12-4 and TRBJ2-7; 7 nucleotides match TRBD1. The ends lost 7 bases at V and 0 bases at J; junction bases unmatched: 6. The CDR3 has 14 amino acids. The CDR3 is CASKGQINSYEQYF. The CDR3 DNA follows: TGTGCCAGCAAGGGACAGATAAACTCCTACGAGCAGTACTTC.

The V gene is TRBV2, the J gene TRBJ1-1; 7 nucleotides match TRBD1. V lost 5 bases to trimming and J lost 7 bases; unmatched junction nucleotides: 4. The CDR3 extends over 12 amino acids. Germline-derived CDR1 and CDR2 are SNHLY and FYNNEI. Here the CDR3 reads CASSFQGVEAFF. CDR3 DNA: TGTGCCAGCAGTTTCCAGGGGGTTGAAGCTTTCTTT. Looking up the rest from reference TRBV2 and TRBJ1-1 gives the full variable domain: EPEVTQTPSHQVTQMGQEVILRCVPISNHLYFYWYRQILGQKVEFLVSFYNNEISEKSEIFDDQFSVERPDGSNFTLKIRSTKLEDSAMYFCASSFQGVEAFFGQGTRLTVV.

Only a few counts were recorded for this clonotype. This rearrangement joins TRBV19 to TRBJ1-1, with 7 bases aligning to TRBD1. Germline assignment: CDR1 LNHDA and CDR2 SQIVND (reference sequence). The CDR3 sequence is 14 residues long. The junction had 5 bases not matched to a gene; V was cut back by 4 bases and J by 3 bases. CDR3 sequence: CASSKRGHDTEAFF. The DNA for the CDR3 is TGTGCCAGTAGTAAGAGGGGGCATGACACTGAAGCTTTCTTT.

This clonotype was recorded only once. V and J are TRBV27 and TRBJ2-1; 15 bases match TRBD2. The CDR3 consists of 18 residues. J lost 6 bases, V lost 6 bases, and 12 bases had no gene match. The V gene's germline CDR1 is MNHEY and CDR2 SMNVEV (reference sequence). CDR3: CASSALARTSGGANEQFF. The CDR3 coding sequence is TGTGCCAGCAGCGCTTTAGCCCGGACTAGCGGGGGGGCCAATGAGCAGTTCTTC.

The chain uses TRBV19 and TRBJ1-2, with TRBD1 matching over 9 bases. This CDR3 contains 12 residues. Trimming took 6 bases from V and 8 from J; bases not matched to a gene: 4. Germline CDR1 LNHDA, CDR2 SQIVND (reference sequence). CDR3 in amino acids: CASRQGATGYTF. The CDR3 DNA follows: TGTGCCAGTAGACAGGGGGCGACGGGCTACACCTTC.

The rearrangement uses TRBV30 and TRBJ1-6; D gene unclear. V lost 6 bases, J lost 13 bases, and 25 bases lay in between. This CDR3 contains 15 residues. Germline V gives CDR1 GTSNPN, CDR2 SVGIG (reference sequence). The CDR3 nucleotides read TGTGCCTGCCAAAATTTTGGGCAGTCCGAAGTTCCCCTCCACTTT. Encoded protein: CACQNFGQSEVPLHF.

This clonotype was detected a few times. V is TRBV20-1 and J is TRBJ2-1, with 8 bases aligning to TRBD2. The CDR3 is 14 amino acids. CDR1 is DFQATT and CDR2 is SNEGSKA in the germline V gene (reference sequence). J gave up 6 bases and V 6 bases, and 10 bases lay outside the gene matches. This chain's CDR3 is CSAQTSGGGNEQFF. The CDR3 nucleotides read TGCAGTGCGCAGACCAGCGGGGGAGGCAATGAGCAGTTCTTC.

The chain employs TRBV6-1 and TRBJ1-1; D gene ambiguous. Germline V gives CDR1 MNHNS, CDR2 SASEGT. The V and J ends lost 5 bases and 4 bases respectively, with 11 bases between them. This CDR3 contains 13 residues. The CDR3 is CASSLQDLTEAFF. The CDR3 DNA is TGTGCCAGCAGTCTTCAGGACCTCACTGAAGCTTTCTTT.

The table lists this clonotype with a few counts. The rearrangement links TRBV19 to TRBJ1-5; 11 bases are shared with TRBD1. CDR1 and CDR2 (germline): LNHDA, SQIVND (reference sequence). The CDR3 runs to 15 residues. The V and J ends lost 6 bases and 6 bases, in that order; junction bases with no gene match: 7. In nucleotides, the CDR3 is TGTGCCAGTAGCCTGGACAGGGGGCTAGTTCAGCCCCAGCATTTT. This translates into CASSLDRGLVQPQHF.

In this sample, this clonotype turned up a few times. The chain couples TRBV14 to TRBJ2-7; TRBD1 or TRBD2 may be the D gene (5 bases each). Trimming cost V 1 base and J 2 bases, with 12 bases left between them. This CDR3 has 15 amino acids. Germline V gives CDR1 SGHDN, CDR2 FVKESK. The CDR3 sequence: CASSQGLGTTYEQYF. The CDR3 DNA reads TGTGCCAGCAGCCAAGGTCTCGGGACCACCTACGAGCAGTACTTC.

The rearrangement joins TRBV10-1 to TRBJ2-7; 10 bases map to TRBD1. The germline CDR1 and CDR2 sequences are WNHNN and SYGVQD (reference sequence). J gave up 5 bases and V 2 bases, and 0 bases lay outside the gene matches. The CDR3 runs 13 residues. The DNA of the CDR3 is TGCGCCAGCAGTGAGGGGACAGGGGACGAGCAGTACTTC. Protein: CASSEGTGDEQYF.

This rearrangement joins TRBV20-1 to TRBJ2-1; D gene ambiguous. Trimming stripped 4 bases from V and 6 bases from J, with 10 bases between. The CDR3 totals 12 residues. Germline values: CDR1 DFQATT, CDR2 SNEGSKA (reference sequence). This CDR3 reads CSAKVISNEQFF. For the CDR3, the DNA is TGCAGTGCTAAGGTTATTAGCAATGAGCAGTTCTTC.

V and J are TRBV10-2 and TRBJ1-2; D is unresolved. The CDR3 totals 14 residues. Germline V gives CDR1 WSHSY, CDR2 SAAADI. Trimming took off 2 bases at V and 5 bases at J, with 12 bases between the two ends. The CDR3 here is CASSEDSLSYGYTF. Here the CDR3 DNA reads TGCGCCAGCAGTGAGGACTCTCTTTCTTATGGCTACACCTTC.

There are a few counts of this clonotype. The J gene is TRBJ2-2, the V gene TRBV29-1; possible D gene TRBD1, 6 bases. This CDR3 spans 14 amino acids. Trimming left V 4 bases short and J 0 bases short, with 9 bases between. Germline V CDR1 and CDR2: SQVTM, ANQGSEA. This CDR3 is CSVGRTANTGELFF. DNA for the CDR3: TGCAGCGTTGGAAGGACAGCGAACACCGGGGAGCTGTTTTTT.

This clonotype was seen only a few times. The chain combines TRBV6-5 with TRBJ1-1; D is uncertain. CDR1 and CDR2 (germline): MNHEY, SVGAGI. The CDR3 length is 14 residues. Trimming cost V 2 bases and J 8 bases, with 15 bases left between them. This chain's CDR3 is CASSYRQISPEAFF. For the CDR3, the DNA is TGTGCCAGCAGTTACAGACAAATAAGCCCGGAAGCTTTCTTT.